This T cell receptor (beta chain) came from a study of Ad26.COV2.S vaccination and SARS-CoV-2 variants. Study-wide results and caveats: It was found that vaccine and placebo recipients had similar non-spike TCR breadth. Reportedly, spike-specific CD8+ and CD4+ T cell responses achieved substantial breadth once vaccination had taken place. Individuals receiving vaccine had higher spike-specific TCR breadth than placebo recipients did.

The table came from immunoSEQ multiplex PCR; TCRdb's copy has only in-frame clones and leaves some out. The sample contains around 370,000 clones, 90% to 95% of which appear only once. The length of the CDR3 is 16 residues. J lost 2 bases, V lost 5 bases, and 8 bases had no gene match. CDR1 MNHEY and CDR2 SVGEGT come from the germline V gene. As regards this clone: Antigen unknown.

This TCR was recovered from a human donor who had recovered from COVID-19. The rearrangement joins TRBV6-2 or TRBV6-3 to TRBJ2-3; TRBD1 matches at 9 bases. Sequenced material: peripheral blood, taken after recovery from COVID-19. The CDR3: CASSQRGQGNTDTQYF. The CDR3 nucleotides read TGTGCCAGCAGTCAGAGGGGACAGGGCAACACAGATACGCAGTATTTT.